These 23 T cell receptor beta chains came from one sample sequenced in a study of CD4 T cells in relation to SARS-CoV-2 and coronaviruses. The protocol was immunoSEQ multiplex PCR, while the TCRdb copy is restricted to in-frame clones and leaves out a portion. Here the sample spans about 54,000 clones, about 92% being singletons. Sequencing was performed on naive CD4+ T cells from PBMCs. Subset in this sample: naive CD4+ T cells isolated by negative enrichment. Every receptor here comes from an adult with COVID-19.

V gene TRBV7-2 combines with J gene TRBJ2-1, with D perhaps TRBD1 or TRBD2 (5 bases each). The CDR3 sequence is 16 residues long. Trimming stripped 1 base from V and 0 bases from J, with 10 bases between. Germline V gene data show CDR1 as SGHTA and CDR2 as FQGNSA. CDR3 residues: CASSLEGRGSYNEQFF. Here the CDR3 DNA reads TGTGCCAGCAGCTTAGAGGGGAGAGGCTCCTACAATGAGCAGTTCTTC.

This chain uses TRBV5-6 with TRBJ2-5; 8 bases match TRBD1. The length of the CDR3 is 15 residues. From germline, CDR1 is SGHDT and CDR2 YYEEEE. Trimming took 6 bases from V and 3 from J; bases not matched to a gene: 10. The CDR3 DNA is TGTGCCAGCATATATACCGGGACAGGTAAAGAGACCCAGTACTTC. The encoded protein is CASIYTGTGKETQYF.

V is TRBV7-8 and J is TRBJ2-5; a possible D gene is TRBD2 (6 bases). In germline, CDR1 is SGHVS, CDR2 FQNEAQ. V dropped 5 bases and J dropped 10 bases, with 11 bases sitting between them. The length of the CDR3 is 11 residues. CDR3 amino acids: CASSQLGGQYF. The DNA of the CDR3 is TGTGCCAGCAGCCAGTTGGGGGGCCAGTACTTC.

This chain joins TRBV6-2 or TRBV6-3 and TRBJ2-3; 12 nucleotides line up with TRBD2. The CDR3 is 17 amino acids. V lost 2 bases to trimming and J lost 5 bases; unmatched junction nucleotides: 8. Germline V gene sequence: CDR1 MNHEY, CDR2 SVGEGT. The CDR3 coding sequence is TGTGCCAGCAGTTACCGGAATTGGACTAGCGGGAAAGATACGCAGTATTTT. This sequence encodes CASSYRNWTSGKDTQYF.

The chain recombines TRBV5-1 with TRBJ2-1; D may be TRBD1 or TRBD2 (5 bases each). Germline lookup yields CDR1 SGHRS and CDR2 YFSETQ. CDR3 size: 15 residues. The V end lost 4 bases, the J end lost 8 bases, and 19 bases lay between the germline ends. The CDR3 loop reads CASSPLSSRGHEQFF. The CDR3 DNA reads TGCGCCAGCAGCCCACTTAGTAGTCGGGGCCATGAGCAGTTCTTC. Based on the CDR3 plus reference TRBV5-1 and TRBJ2-1, the full variable domain is KAGVTQTPRYLIKTRGQQVTLSCSPISGHRSVSWYQQTPGQGLQFLFEYFSETQRNKGNFPGRFSGRQFSNSRSEMNVSTLELGDSALYLCASSPLSSRGHEQFFGPGTRLTVL.

The V gene is TRBV7-9, the J gene TRBJ1-2, with no clear D. The V end lost 8 bases, the J end lost 2 bases, and 9 bases lay between the germline ends. CDR3 size: 12 residues. Looked up from germline, CDR1 is SEHNR and CDR2 is FQNEAQ (reference sequence). This chain's CDR3 is CASPAANYGYTF. The CDR3 DNA sequence: TGTGCCAGCCCAGCGGCGAACTATGGCTACACCTTC.

The chain combines TRBV7-2 with TRBJ2-1; 7 bases are shared with TRBD1. The CDR3 loop spans 16 amino acids. From germline, CDR1 is SGHTA and CDR2 FQGNSA. After removal of 4 bases from V and 7 bases from J, the junction contained 13 bases not matched to a gene. CDR3 sequence: CASSSRQGRVVNEQFF. In DNA form, the CDR3 reads TGTGCCAGCAGCTCCAGACAGGGTAGGGTGGTAAATGAGCAGTTCTTC.

The J gene is TRBJ1-1, the V gene TRBV30; D unresolved. Trimming took off 4 bases at V and 2 bases at J, with 11 bases between the two ends. The CDR3 is 13 residues long. Germline CDR1 reads GTSNPN; CDR2 reads SVGIG (reference sequence). The CDR3 DNA follows: TGTGCCTGGACCCCCAACCGAAACACTGAAGCTTTCTTT. It yields the protein CAWTPNRNTEAFF.

The CDR3 loop is CASSVGLAYEQYF. The CDR3 coding sequence is TGTGCCAGCAGCGTGGGCCTCGCCTACGAGCAGTACTTC. This rearrangement joins TRBV9 to TRBJ2-7; D not resolved. The CDR3 loop spans 13 amino acids. V was pared by 2 bases and J by 2 bases, with 8 bases between. CDR1 and CDR2 from the germline V gene are SGDLS and YYNGEE.

The CDR3 coding sequence is TGTGCCAGTAGTATAGATCACGGGTACGGCACTAATGAAAAACTGTTTTTT. As protein: CASSIDHGYGTNEKLFF. The chain couples TRBV19 to TRBJ1-4, with unresolved D. Deletions cut 0 bases from V and 2 bases from J, with 13 bases between. In germline, CDR1 is LNHDA, CDR2 SQIVND (reference sequence). This CDR3 contains 17 residues.

The genes are TRBV29-1 and TRBJ2-6; possible D gene TRBD1, 5 bases. CDR1 is SQVTM, CDR2 ANQGSEA, per germline. CDR3 length equals 14 residues. CDR3 protein: CRNRNNSGANVLTF. The CDR3 DNA sequence: TGCAGAAACAGGAATAACTCTGGGGCCAACGTCCTGACTTTC.

J is TRBJ2-1 and V is TRBV24-1; 7 bases fit TRBD1. Germline-derived CDR1 and CDR2 are KGHDR and SFDVKD. The CDR3 has 15 amino acids. The J segment lost 3 bases and the V segment lost 2 bases, leaving 3 bases of the junction unmatched. The CDR3 nucleotides read TGTGCCACCAGTGATTGGGACAGTGTCTACAATGAGCAGTTCTTC. It translates to CATSDWDSVYNEQFF.

V usage is TRBV5-4 and J usage is TRBJ2-7, with 11 bases that match TRBD1. The CDR3 consists of 16 residues. Germline V gene sequence: CDR1 SGHNT, CDR2 YYREEE (reference sequence). The junction had 6 bases not matched to a gene; V was cut back by 0 bases and J by 4 bases. The CDR3 bases are TGTGCCAGCAGCTTGGACACCCGGGACAGGGGGTACGAGCAGTACTTC. It codes for CASSLDTRDRGYEQYF.

This clone turned up a few times. V and J are TRBV7-6 and TRBJ1-3, with no clear D. The CDR3 has 15 amino acids. The V and J ends lost 4 bases and 0 bases respectively, with 10 bases between them. In germline, CDR1 is SGHVS, CDR2 FNYEAQ. The CDR3 sequence is CASSSLGSSGNTIYF. The CDR3 bases are TGTGCCAGCAGCTCGTTAGGGTCCTCTGGAAACACCATATATTTT.

This chain connects TRBV25-1 to TRBJ2-1; 7 positions agree with TRBD2. V lost 5 bases to trimming and J lost 7 bases; unmatched junction nucleotides: 11. Germline assignment: CDR1 MGHDK and CDR2 SYGVNS. The CDR3 contains 15 residues. The CDR3 DNA is TGTGCCAGCAGTTCTGCCGGGAGGTTACGGAATGAGCAGTTCTTC. Translating gives CASSSAGRLRNEQFF.

This chain connects TRBV18 to TRBJ1-3, with TRBD1 identical over 8 bases. V was clipped by 3 bases and J by 2 bases; unmatched bases: 3. This CDR3 spans 15 amino acids. The germline V gene encodes CDR1 KGHSH and CDR2 LQKENI. Here the CDR3 DNA reads TGTGCCAGCTCACCGATGGGACAGGCTGGAAACACCATATATTTT. Translating gives CASSPMGQAGNTIYF.

The V and J genes are TRBV11-2 and TRBJ2-7, with D tentatively TRBD1 (7 bases). Trimming left V 5 bases short and J 2 bases short, with 10 bases between. Germline lookup yields CDR1 SGHAT and CDR2 FQNNGV. The CDR3 is made up of 13 amino acids. The CDR3 DNA follows: TGTGCCAGCAGCGGAGGGGGCCCCTACGAGCAGTACTTC. Its protein product is CASSGGGPYEQYF.

In its sample, this clone was seen a few times. The J gene is TRBJ1-2, the V gene TRBV18, with 10 bases lining up with TRBD1. The ends lost 6 bases at V and 2 bases at J; junction bases unmatched: 6. Germline CDR1 KGHSH, CDR2 LQKENI. The CDR3 consists of 15 residues. CDR3: CASSRGGQGNYGYTF. CDR3 DNA: TGTGCCAGCTCTCGCGGGGGACAGGGGAACTATGGCTACACCTTC.

The rearrangement uses TRBV5-1 and TRBJ2-7, with 7 bases aligning to TRBD1. The germline CDR1 and CDR2 sequences are SGHRS and YFSETQ. This CDR3 contains 14 residues. With 1 base clipped from V and 4 bases from J, the junction kept 5 bases outside the gene matches. Here the CDR3 DNA reads TGCGCCAGCAGCTTGACCGGACAGGAGTACGAGCAGTACTTC. It yields the protein CASSLTGQEYEQYF.

This clone was seen only a few times. The J gene is TRBJ2-3, the V gene TRBV19; no clear D. This CDR3 has 15 residues. Germline CDR1 is LNHDA and CDR2 is SQIVND (reference sequence). The V end lost 3 bases, the J end lost 1 base, and 11 bases lay between the germline ends. In DNA, the CDR3 is TGTGCCAGTAGTATTCGCCTTGGGGGCACAGATACGCAGTATTTT. Amino acids: CASSIRLGGTDTQYF.

This sequence joins TRBV10-3 and TRBJ2-7; no clear D gene. CDR3 size: 14 residues. CDR1 ENHRY and CDR2 SYGVKD come from the germline V gene. V was pared by 0 bases and J by 2 bases, with 8 bases between. The CDR3 DNA reads as TGTGCCATCAGTGAGTCGCTCCTGCCCTACGAGCAGTACTTC. Its protein is CAISESLLPYEQYF.

This clone was seen a single time. The chain is built from TRBV19 and TRBJ2-3; TRBD1 agrees at 8 bases. J lost 6 bases, V lost 3 bases, and 5 bases had no gene match. Germline CDR1 and CDR2: LNHDA and SQIVND (reference sequence). The CDR3 is 14 residues long. CDR3 nucleotides: TGTGCCAGTAGTATCGGACAGGGTGGCGATACGCAGTATTTT. Translated: CASSIGQGGDTQYF.

The chain has TRBV28 and TRBJ2-2; 7 nucleotides line up with TRBD2. The germline V gene has CDR1 MDHEN and CDR2 SYDVKM. The V and J ends lost 5 bases and 4 bases, in that order; junction bases with no gene match: 13. The CDR3 is made up of 17 amino acids. In DNA, the CDR3 is TGTGCCAGCAGTGACTCCCGGTGGACTAGAGCCACCGGGGAGCTGTTTTTT. Its translation: CASSDSRWTRATGELFF.